A selection of T cell receptor beta chains follows, all from one sample in a study of shared clonotypes between healthy human individuals. Clones were sequenced by immunoSEQ multiplex PCR, and TCRdb holds only the in-frame ones, with some missing. The table includes roughly 1 million clones, about 75% detected once. Sequencing was done on a sample of memory CD4+ T cells sorted from blood. The receptors were gathered from a man younger than 35 in good health. CDR3s include the opening cysteine and the closing phenylalanine or tryptophan. A D gene is named only where the DNA matches it firmly. Size is stated for part of the rows, as once, few or many counts, or as a class when the clone is expanded.

D gene	J gene	V gene	clone size	CDR3 protein	CDR3 DNA
TRBD1	TRBJ2-3	TRBV11-2	NA	CASSTRDRGRSSTDTQYF	TGTGCCAGCAGCACTCGGGACAGGGGGCGGTCTAGCACAGATACGCAGTATTTT
NA	TRBJ1-2	TRBV6-5	NA	CASTGVGNYGYTF	TGTGCCAGCACGGGCGTAGGAAACTATGGCTACACCTTC
NA	TRBJ2-2	TRBV5-4	NA	CASSWVQGGELFF	TGTGCCAGCAGCTGGGTCCAGGGCGGGGAGCTGTTTTTT
TRBD2	TRBJ2-3	TRBV4-3	once	CASSQDATGLAGSDTQYF	TGCGCCAGCAGCCAAGATGCTACGGGACTAGCGGGATCAGATACGCAGTATTTT
TRBD1	TRBJ2-1	TRBV28	NA	CASSTTGTVSNEQFF	TGTGCCAGCAGTACAACCGGGACAGTATCCAATGAGCAGTTCTTC
TRBD1	TRBJ1-2	TRBV19	NA	CASSMDPTGAYGYTF	TGTGCCAGTAGTATGGACCCAACAGGGGCCTATGGCTACACCTTC
NA	TRBJ2-4	TRBV4-3	NA	CASSQEWGGDLAKNIQYF	TGCGCCAGCAGCCAAGAATGGGGCGGGGACCTAGCCAAAAACATTCAGTACTTC
NA	TRBJ1-4	TRBV6-5	NA	CASSYQGSATNEKLFF	TGTGCCAGCAGTTACCAGGGCTCTGCAACTAATGAAAAACTGTTTTTT
TRBD1	TRBJ2-7	TRBV30	NA	CAWSPGQGYEQYF	TGTGCCTGGAGTCCGGGACAGGGTTACGAGCAGTACTTC
NA	TRBJ1-1	TRBV4-2	few	CASSTTAEAFF	TGTGCCAGCAGCACTACGGCTGAAGCTTTCTTT